This T cell receptor beta chain was sequenced in a study of beta chain features in type 1 diabetes. Background on the study: Regarding age, gender and cell yields, patients proved similar to healthy donors. Points from the study as a whole: TCRB CDR3s from Type 1 diabetes patients were moderately but significantly shorter in all four CD4+ subsets. Type 1 diabetes patients had fewer VDJ junction insertions and more deletions.

Cell sorting via CD45RO/CCR7/CD25/CD127/CD95/CD27 was performed to obtain CD4+ naive, central memory, regulatory and stem cell-like memory cells. Purity of each sorted population was above 98%. Between the trimmed V and J ends, which lost 0 bases and 0 bases, there was a span of 9 bases. The germline gives CDR1 SGDLS, CDR2 YYNGEE. CDR3 size: 15 residues. For this clone: Its antigen is unknown.

Reverse transcription of all isolated RNA meant that expressed TCRB transcripts were sequenced. Some clones are missing from TCRdb's copy, which holds only in-frame ones; the method was immunoSEQ multiplex PCR. The data contain 150,000 to 200,000 clones, around 63% of them seen just once; the ten biggest clones take up 0.08% to 0.1%. The receptor's source is a man younger than 45 with type 1 diabetes. The sample consisted of naive CD4+ T cells from blood. The chain joins TRBV9 to TRBJ1-2; D gene ambiguous. The CDR3 spells CASSVDDGTNYGYTF. DNA for the CDR3: TGTGCCAGCAGCGTAGACGACGGGACTAACTATGGCTACACCTTC.